The 27 T cell receptor beta chains below come from one sample, sequenced in a study of cytomegalovirus exposure and HLA in healthy donors. The PCR used 60 Vbeta and 13 Jbeta primers. Here immunoSEQ multiplex PCR was the method, and the copy in TCRdb shows in-frame clones only, minus some. The data show 20,000 or so clones, approximately 80% seen once. The sequenced material came from PBMCs. The receptors derive from a man in his sixties in good health and CMV-seronegative.

This sequence joins TRBV7-6 and TRBJ2-1, with 13 bases matching TRBD2. In germline, CDR1 is SGHVS, CDR2 FNYEAQ. CDR3 size: 16 residues. J was trimmed by 8 bases and V by 5 bases; bases with no gene match: 9. The DNA of the CDR3 is TGTGCCAGCAGCACCTGGACTAGCGGGAGTACACATGAGCAGTTCTTC. Encoded protein: CASSTWTSGSTHEQFF. Full variable domain (rest looked up from reference TRBV7-6 and TRBJ2-1): GAGVSQSPRYKVTKRGQDVALRCDPISGHVSLYWYRQALGQGPEFLTYFNYEAQQDKSGLPNDRFSAERPEGSISTLTIQRTEQRDSAMYRCASSTWTSGSTHEQFFGPGTRLTVL.

The V gene is TRBV11-3, the J gene TRBJ2-3, with D tentatively TRBD1 (5 bases). This CDR3 comprises 15 residues. Deletions cut 1 base from V and 3 bases from J, with 11 bases between. CDR1 and CDR2 (germline): SGHNT, YENEEA. The CDR3 reads CASSLGGGRTDTQYF. DNA for the CDR3: TGTGCCAGCAGCTTAGGGGGCGGACGTACAGATACGCAGTATTTT.

The J gene is TRBJ2-7, the V gene TRBV7-9; D unresolved. The germline CDR1 and CDR2 sequences are SEHNR and FQNEAQ (reference sequence). This CDR3 contains 11 residues. V lost 4 bases and J 2 bases, leaving 3 bases between the germline ends. CDR3 DNA: TGTGCCAGCAGCTCCACCTACGAGCAGTACTTC. This codes for CASSSTYEQYF.

The chain carries TRBV30 and TRBJ2-3; D unclear. This CDR3 region has 12 residues. Germline loops: CDR1 GTSNPN, CDR2 SVGIG (reference sequence). Trimming shortened V by 2 bases and J by 1 base, and 4 bases separated the two germline ends. The DNA for the CDR3 is TGTGCCTGGAGTCGAGGCACAGATACGCAGTATTTT. Protein sequence: CAWSRGTDTQYF.

This chain connects TRBV18 to TRBJ2-1; D ambiguous. Germline values: CDR1 KGHSH, CDR2 LQKENI. The CDR3 covers 14 residues. The V end was cut by 3 bases, the J end by 5 bases, with 11 bases between. Here the CDR3 reads CASSPGSTHNEQFF. CDR3 in DNA: TGTGCCAGCTCACCGGGTAGCACCCACAATGAGCAGTTCTTC. The entire variable domain, with the rest obtained from reference TRBV18 and TRBJ2-1, is as follows: NAGVMQNPRHLVRRRGQEARLRCSPMKGHSHVYWYRQLPEEGLKFMVYLQKENIIDESGMPKERFSAEFPKEGPSILRIQQVVRGDSAAYFCASSPGSTHNEQFFGPGTRLTVL.

The chain is built from TRBV25-1 and TRBJ2-7; TRBD1 is a possible D gene (6 bases). The CDR3 totals 15 residues. Germline V gives CDR1 MGHDK, CDR2 SYGVNS. V was cut by 2 bases and J by 0 bases, with 11 bases left in between. CDR3 residues: CASSEPRGSSYEQYF. Here the CDR3 DNA reads TGTGCCAGCAGTGAACCCAGGGGAAGCTCCTACGAGCAGTACTTC.

This clone has a single count. The chain links TRBV11-2 to TRBJ2-4; a possible D gene is TRBD1 (5 bases). CDR1 is SGHAT and CDR2 is FQNNGV in the germline V gene. The CDR3 contains 12 residues. V gave up 6 bases and J gave up 6 bases, with 9 bases separating them. The CDR3 DNA reads TGTGCCAGCAGTACAGACAGAAACATTCAGTACTTC. Translated, it gives CASSTDRNIQYF.

J is TRBJ2-3 and V is TRBV19; TRBD1 is a possible D gene (6 bases). CDR1 and CDR2 (germline): LNHDA, SQIVND (reference sequence). Trimming removed 6 bases from V and 0 bases from J, with 10 bases in between. The CDR3 covers 14 residues. CDR3 in amino acids: CASSLGASTDTQYF. CDR3 bases: TGTGCCAGTAGCCTGGGGGCCAGCACAGATACGCAGTATTTT.

Here the CDR3 DNA reads TGTGCCAGCAGTGAGGGGGGAGGGCCCTTCTACGAGCAGTACTTC. As protein: CASSEGGGPFYEQYF. The chain links TRBV6-1 to TRBJ2-5, with 7 bases identical to TRBD2. The J call may be mistaken, given a closer DNA end match to TRBJ2-7. Germline CDR1 is MNHNS and CDR2 is SASEGT. This CDR3 region has 15 residues.

In its sample, this clone was seen a few times. The V and J genes are TRBV30 and TRBJ1-2; D unclear. The V end was cut by 2 bases, the J end by 7 bases, with 14 bases between. The CDR3 totals 13 residues. The germline CDR1 and CDR2 sequences are GTSNPN and SVGIG (reference sequence). The CDR3 bases are TGTGCCTGGAGTTCAGAGCGCAGTAGTGGCTACACCTTC. Amino acids: CAWSSERSSGYTF.

This rearrangement joins TRBV6-5 to TRBJ2-7; TRBD1 matches 9 bases. Germline loops: CDR1 MNHEY, CDR2 SVGAGI. This CDR3 has 15 residues. J gave up 0 bases and V 5 bases, and 5 bases lay outside the gene matches. The CDR3 DNA reads TGTGCCAGCAGTCTAAGGACAGGGGCCTCCTACGAGCAGTACTTC. It translates to CASSLRTGASYEQYF.

J is TRBJ2-7 and V is TRBV15; 9 nucleotides line up with TRBD1. With 0 bases clipped from V and 3 bases from J, the junction kept 6 bases outside the gene matches. Germline V gene sequence: CDR1 LNHNV, CDR2 YYDKDF (reference sequence). This CDR3 contains 16 residues. CDR3 region: CATSRDVTGGVYEQYF. In DNA, the CDR3 is TGTGCCACCAGCAGAGATGTGACAGGGGGTGTCTACGAGCAGTACTTC.

The rearrangement uses TRBV6-5 and TRBJ2-4; the D gene is possibly TRBD1 (6 bases). Between the trimmed V and J ends, which lost 6 bases and 6 bases, there was a span of 15 bases. The CDR3 spans 14 residues. CDR1 is MNHEY, CDR2 SVGAGI, per germline. DNA for the CDR3: TGTGCCAGCAGGCAACCGGACAGTACAAACATTCAGTACTTC. Its translation is CASRQPDSTNIQYF.

This chain joins TRBV7-9 and TRBJ2-7; a possible D gene is TRBD2 (6 bases). CDR1 and CDR2 from the germline V gene are SEHNR and FQNEAQ (reference sequence). V shed 0 bases and J shed 9 bases, with 21 bases lying between them. The CDR3 sequence is 16 residues long. DNA for the CDR3: TGTGCCAGCAGCTTAGCGTCGGCGGAGGGACGTTCTGGGCAGTACTTC. Residues: CASSLASAEGRSGQYF.

The chain carries TRBV6-5 and TRBJ2-7, with 7 bases lining up with TRBD1. The CDR3 loop spans 14 amino acids. The J segment lost 6 bases and the V segment lost 2 bases, leaving 7 bases of the junction unmatched. The germline V gene has CDR1 MNHEY and CDR2 SVGAGI. The CDR3, as DNA: TGTGCCAGCAGTTACAGGGGGCTTCTCTCCGAGCAGTACTTC. Its protein product is CASSYRGLLSEQYF.

The chain carries TRBV27 and TRBJ1-3; D perhaps matches TRBD1 (6 bases). The germline V gene encodes CDR1 MNHEY and CDR2 SMNVEV (reference sequence). Trimming cost V 3 bases and J 4 bases, with 13 bases left between them. This CDR3 has 15 amino acids. CDR3 nucleotide sequence: TGTGCCAGCAGTTTTTTGGGGGCGACAGGAAACACCATATATTTT. It is translated as CASSFLGATGNTIYF.

CDR3 amino acids: CASSPAGGYEQYF. The CDR3 DNA reads as TGTGCCAGCTCACCGGCAGGGGGCTACGAGCAGTACTTC. The V call is TRBV18, the J call TRBJ2-7; TRBD1 matches 7 bases. In germline, CDR1 is KGHSH, CDR2 LQKENI. The CDR3 consists of 13 residues. The V segment lost 3 bases and the J segment 3 bases; nucleotides outside the gene matches: 2. Filled out from reference TRBV18 and TRBJ2-7, the complete variable domain reads NAGVMQNPRHLVRRRGQEARLRCSPMKGHSHVYWYRQLPEEGLKFMVYLQKENIIDESGMPKERFSAEFPKEGPSILRIQQVVRGDSAAYFCASSPAGGYEQYFGPGTRLTVT.

This sequence joins TRBV19 and TRBJ1-1, with TRBD1 matching over 9 bases. J lost 4 bases, V lost 9 bases, and 9 bases had no gene match. In germline, CDR1 is LNHDA, CDR2 SQIVND (reference sequence). This CDR3 region has 14 residues. The CDR3, as DNA: TGTGCCAGCCAGGGACAGGGCTGGGTCACTGAAGCTTTCTTT. It codes for CASQGQGWVTEAFF.

The chain recombines TRBV7-2 with TRBJ2-7, with TRBD2 matching 9 bases. With 5 bases clipped from V and 7 bases from J, the junction kept 15 bases outside the gene matches. This CDR3 has 16 amino acids. Germline values: CDR1 SGHTA, CDR2 FQGNSA. CDR3: CASSIRGRVPTVEQYF. Written as DNA, the CDR3 is TGTGCCAGCAGCATTCGCGGGAGGGTCCCGACGGTGGAGCAGTACTTC.

CDR3 sequence reads: CASSLQGWGTGELFF. CDR3 in DNA: TGCGCCAGCAGTTTACAGGGTTGGGGCACCGGGGAGCTGTTTTTT. This chain links TRBV5-1 with TRBJ2-2, with D maybe TRBD1 (6 bases). Germline CDR1 reads SGHRS; CDR2 reads YFSETQ. This CDR3 region has 15 residues. V was trimmed by 5 bases and J by 4 bases, leaving 15 bases between them.

The V and J genes are TRBV7-2 and TRBJ2-7, with a tentative D call TRBD2 (6 bases). This CDR3 spans 13 amino acids. Germline lookup yields CDR1 SGHTA and CDR2 FQGNSA. V gave up 3 bases and J gave up 4 bases, with 10 bases separating them. CDR3 coding DNA: TGTGCCAGCAGCTTTCTTGGAGGGTACGAGCAGTACTTC. Translating gives CASSFLGGYEQYF.

CDR3 nucleotide sequence: TGTGCCAGCAGCTTCGGCGGGGTTAGCACAGATACGCAGTATTTT. Its protein is CASSFGGVSTDTQYF. The chain joins TRBV11-3 to TRBJ2-3; tentatively, D is TRBD2 (6 bases). The CDR3 has 15 residues. Trimming cost V 3 bases and J 0 bases, with 10 bases left between them. Germline lookup yields CDR1 SGHNT and CDR2 YENEEA.

The V call is TRBV5-6, the J call TRBJ2-5; 8 bases are a match to TRBD2. J gave up 5 bases and V 3 bases, and 6 bases lay outside the gene matches. The germline CDR1 and CDR2 sequences are SGHDT and YYEEEE. This CDR3 contains 14 residues. The CDR3 region is CASSWLKREETQYF. Here the CDR3 DNA reads TGTGCCAGCAGCTGGCTGAAGCGGGAGGAGACCCAGTACTTC.

The chain uses TRBV28 and TRBJ1-5, with D possibly matching TRBD1 (6 bases). Between the trimmed V and J ends, which lost 8 bases and 2 bases, there was a span of 19 bases. This CDR3 has 16 residues. Germline-derived CDR1 and CDR2 are MDHEN and SYDVKM. CDR3 DNA sequence: TGTGCCAGCGGTCTTAGCGTAGGACAGCGCAATCAGCCCCAGCATTTT. Residues: CASGLSVGQRNQPQHF.

About this clone: At one boundary the junction diverges from the germline segment, which might be a read error. Distinct nucleotide sequences in the sample also encode this CDR3. The gene calls are TRBV7-9 and TRBJ1-5, with a weak D call TRBD1 (5 bases). Germline CDR1 SEHNR, CDR2 FQNEAQ (reference sequence). The CDR3 covers 14 residues. CDR3 protein: CASSLGGPREPQHF. For the CDR3, the DNA is TGCGCCAGCAGCTTAGGTGGGCCCAGGGAGCCCCAGCATTTT.

This chain uses TRBV18 with TRBJ2-1, with D possibly matching TRBD2 (5 bases). The V end lost 4 bases, the J end lost 9 bases, and 13 bases lay between the germline ends. Germline CDR1 KGHSH, CDR2 LQKENI. This CDR3 comprises 13 residues. The CDR3 coding sequence is TGTGCCAGCTCACGCGGGCCTCGCAGTGAGCAGTTCTTC. Translated: CASSRGPRSEQFF.

The V call is TRBV29-1, the J call TRBJ2-5, with D maybe TRBD2 (5 bases). The J call may be mistaken, given a closer DNA end match to TRBJ2-7. Germline CDR1 and CDR2: SQVTM and ANQGSEA. This CDR3 region has 12 residues. As DNA, the CDR3 is TGCAGCGCCGGCTTGCGGGCAGGCGAGCAGTACTTC. It is translated as CSAGLRAGEQYF.